The 20 T cell receptor beta chains below were found in one sample sequenced in a study of T cell responses to AZD1222 COVID-19 vaccine. The method was immunoSEQ multiplex PCR; TCRdb's version includes in-frame clones alone and lacks a portion of them. This sample carries tens of thousands of clones, over 90% of them seen once, and the ten largest clones take around 5.2%. The input for sequencing was peripheral blood, taken on day 0 of AZD1222 vaccination. The source is an adult in good health.

This chain uses TRBV27 with TRBJ2-7; 14 bases are a match to TRBD2. CDR1 and CDR2 (germline): MNHEY, SMNVEV (reference sequence). CDR3 size: 16 residues. V was pared by 1 base and J by 7 bases, with 6 bases of the junction left unmatched. CDR3 DNA: TGTGCCAGCAGTTTATTTGGACTAGCGGGGGGAGGGGAGCAGTACTTC. Translated, it gives CASSLFGLAGGGEQYF.

The V and J genes are TRBV9 and TRBJ1-4; D is unresolved. Trimming removed 3 bases at V and 0 bases at J, with 12 bases between. Per germline, CDR1 SGDLS and CDR2 YYNGEE. The CDR3 length is 16 residues. CDR3 sequence: CASSDHQGTTNEKLFF. The CDR3, as DNA: TGTGCCAGCAGCGACCACCAAGGGACAACTAATGAAAAACTGTTTTTT.

The V gene is TRBV10-1, the J gene TRBJ2-7; D unclear. This CDR3 region has 16 residues. The V end was cut by 2 bases, the J end by 0 bases, with 14 bases between. Germline V lookup: CDR1 WNHNN, CDR2 SYGVQD (reference sequence). The CDR3 DNA reads as TGCGCCAGCAGTGAGGTTTGGGAAGGAGACTCCTACGAGCAGTACTTC. This sequence encodes CASSEVWEGDSYEQYF.

The chain uses TRBV6-5 and TRBJ1-1; maybe TRBD1 (6 bases). Trimming left V 5 bases short and J 6 bases short, with 19 bases between. The CDR3 consists of 15 residues. Germline V gene data show CDR1 as MNHEY and CDR2 as SVGAGI. The CDR3: CASSPRGRDFAEAFF. In nucleotides, the CDR3 is TGTGCCAGCAGTCCCAGGGGTAGGGATTTCGCTGAAGCTTTCTTT.

The rearrangement links TRBV28 to TRBJ1-5; D is unresolved. Trimming shortened V by 7 bases and J by 6 bases, and 10 bases separated the two germline ends. CDR3 length: 12 amino acids. The germline gives CDR1 MDHEN, CDR2 SYDVKM. CDR3 amino acids: CASTPGIQPQHF. CDR3 bases: TGTGCCAGCACCCCTGGGATTCAGCCCCAGCATTTT.

This chain links TRBV28 with TRBJ1-2; a possible D gene is TRBD1 (6 bases). The germline gives CDR1 MDHEN, CDR2 SYDVKM. V was trimmed by 2 bases and J by 4 bases, leaving 17 bases between them. CDR3 length equals 16 residues. In nucleotides, the CDR3 is TGTGCCAGCAGTTTAGGGGGGGGCGGAAAGATCTATGGCTACACCTTC. Protein product: CASSLGGGGKIYGYTF.

This clone was observed a single time. CDR3 bases: TGTGCCAGTAGTATAGTTCTGAATAATTCACCCCTCCACTTT. Translating it yields CASSIVLNNSPLHF. The chain links TRBV19 to TRBJ1-6; D remains ambiguous. The CDR3 totals 14 residues. V lost 1 base and J 5 bases, leaving 6 bases between the germline ends. Germline V lookup: CDR1 LNHDA, CDR2 SQIVND (reference sequence).

The rearrangement joins TRBV7-3 to TRBJ2-3; possibly TRBD2 for D (6 bases). V gave up 8 bases and J gave up 6 bases, with 15 bases separating them. This CDR3 spans 13 amino acids. The germline CDR1 and CDR2 sequences are SGHTA and FQGTGA. The CDR3 DNA reads as TGTGCCAGCGCCTCGCGGGGTTGGGATACGCAGTATTTT. Translated: CASASRGWDTQYF.

The chain employs TRBV6-2 or TRBV6-3 and TRBJ1-5, with 8 bases aligning to TRBD1. Germline V gene data show CDR1 as MNHEY and CDR2 as SVGEGT. V lost 2 bases, J lost 1 base, and 13 bases stayed unmatched. This CDR3 contains 19 residues. The CDR3 loop reads CASSYPTGVGLMSNQPQHF. The CDR3 region has the DNA TGTGCCAGCAGTTACCCGACAGGGGTGGGGCTCATGAGCAATCAGCCCCAGCATTTT.

The CDR3 DNA reads TGTGCCAGCAGCTTGGGACAGGGGCCCATGAACACTGAAGCTTTCTTT. As protein: CASSLGQGPMNTEAFF. The chain uses TRBV5-4 and TRBJ1-1; 8 nucleotides line up with TRBD1. Germline CDR1 reads SGHNT; CDR2 reads YYREEE (reference sequence). With V trimmed by 0 bases and J by 0 bases, 4 bases remained unmatched. The CDR3 loop spans 16 amino acids.

The V gene is TRBV28, the J gene TRBJ1-2; 9 bases are shared with TRBD1. CDR3 length: 15 residues. J gave up 2 bases and V 5 bases, and 6 bases lay outside the gene matches. Germline CDR1 is MDHEN and CDR2 is SYDVKM. The CDR3 DNA follows: TGTGCCAGCAGTCCCGAACAGGGGGCCAACTATGGCTACACCTTC. It codes for CASSPEQGANYGYTF.

This chain joins TRBV28 and TRBJ1-1; maybe TRBD1 (5 bases). CDR1 is MDHEN and CDR2 is SYDVKM in the germline V gene. V was trimmed by 1 base and J by 0 bases, leaving 9 bases between them. There are 15 residues in the CDR3. CDR3 region: CASSLFGQMNTEAFF. The CDR3 coding sequence is TGTGCCAGCAGTTTATTTGGACAAATGAACACTGAAGCTTTCTTT.

This chain links TRBV13 with TRBJ1-3; no definite D call. Trimming removed 4 bases at V and 0 bases at J, with 10 bases between. CDR1 and CDR2 from the germline V gene are PRHDT and FYEKMQ (reference sequence). The length of the CDR3 is 15 residues. CDR3 region: CASSSPTSSGNTIYF. The DNA of the CDR3 is TGTGCCAGCAGCTCACCCACCTCCTCTGGAAACACCATATATTTT. Full variable domain (rest looked up from reference TRBV13 and TRBJ1-3): AAGVIQSPRHLIKEKRETATLKCYPIPRHDTVYWYQQGPGQDPQFLISFYEKMQSDKGSIPDRFSAQQFSDYHSELNMSSLELGDSALYFCASSSPTSSGNTIYFGEGSWLTVV.

This clone was found a few times. The chain links TRBV9 to TRBJ1-5; tentative D call: TRBD1 (5 bases). The CDR3 is 16 amino acids. Germline-derived CDR1 and CDR2 are SGDLS and YYNGEE. V was clipped by 0 bases and J by 0 bases, with 10 bases between them. CDR3 bases: TGTGCCAGCAGCGTAGGGGTAGGGGCTAGCAATCAGCCCCAGCATTTT. Translation: CASSVGVGASNQPQHF.

The chain is built from TRBV5-4 and TRBJ1-5; D unclear. V lost 6 bases and J 4 bases, leaving 11 bases between the germline ends. The CDR3 is 13 amino acids. The germline CDR1 and CDR2 sequences are SGHNT and YYREEE (reference sequence). Here the CDR3 DNA reads TGTGCCAGCACCCGAGGCCCTAATCAGCCCCAGCATTTT. It translates to CASTRGPNQPQHF.

The chain links TRBV5-6 to TRBJ2-7; 13 bases match TRBD2. The CDR3 loop spans 17 amino acids. Trimming at V came to 0 bases and at J to 3 bases, leaving 6 bases not matched to a gene. The germline V gene encodes CDR1 SGHDT and CDR2 YYEEEE. CDR3 sequence reads: CASSLVGTSGELYEQYF. The CDR3 region has the DNA TGTGCCAGCAGCTTGGTCGGGACTAGCGGGGAACTCTACGAGCAGTACTTC.

This clone was found once. V gene TRBV6-5 combines with J gene TRBJ1-5; a possible D gene is TRBD1 (6 bases). The germline V and J ends were trimmed by 6 bases and 7 bases, with 10 bases remaining between them. The CDR3 runs to 12 residues. Germline V gives CDR1 MNHEY, CDR2 SVGAGI. The CDR3 bases are TGTGCCAGCAGGGGGGCAAGGCAGCCCCAGCATTTT. Translated: CASRGARQPQHF.

With respect to this clone: The same CDR3 can be traced to other DNA sequences in this sample. The J gene is TRBJ1-2, the V gene TRBV18, with TRBD1 identical over 7 bases. J was trimmed by 5 bases and V by 6 bases; bases with no gene match: 6. Germline V gives CDR1 KGHSH, CDR2 LQKENI. The CDR3 is 13 amino acids. The chain's CDR3 is CASSPDRAYGYTF. The CDR3 region has the DNA TGTGCCAGCTCCCCTGACAGGGCTTATGGCTACACCTTC.

The chain combines TRBV27 with TRBJ1-5, with D maybe TRBD1 (5 bases). Germline CDR1 reads MNHEY; CDR2 reads SMNVEV (reference sequence). CDR3 length equals 14 residues. V was pared by 3 bases and J by 5 bases, with 11 bases between. The CDR3 DNA sequence: TGTGCCAGCAGTTTCGGCAGGGCCGATCAGCCCCAGCATTTT. This codes for CASSFGRADQPQHF.

The chain recombines TRBV18 with TRBJ1-1; unclear D gene. The CDR3 covers 14 residues. V was shortened by 2 bases and J by 2 bases, with 9 bases between the two germline ends. Germline V gene lookup returns CDR1 KGHSH and CDR2 LQKENI. The CDR3 sequence: CASSPISGNTEAFF. DNA for the CDR3: TGTGCCAGCTCACCAATTAGCGGAAACACTGAAGCTTTCTTT.